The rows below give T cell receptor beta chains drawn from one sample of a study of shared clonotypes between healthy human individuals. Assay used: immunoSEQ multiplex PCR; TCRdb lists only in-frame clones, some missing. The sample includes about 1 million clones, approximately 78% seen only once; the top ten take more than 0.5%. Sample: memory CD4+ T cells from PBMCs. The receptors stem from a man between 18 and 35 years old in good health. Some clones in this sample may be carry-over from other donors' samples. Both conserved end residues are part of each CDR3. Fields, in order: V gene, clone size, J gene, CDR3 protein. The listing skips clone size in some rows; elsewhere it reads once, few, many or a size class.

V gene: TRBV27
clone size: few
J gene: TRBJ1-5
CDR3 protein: CASRPRQAGDQPQHF

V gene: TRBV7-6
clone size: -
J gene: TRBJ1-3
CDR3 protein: CASSLATGTGNTIYF

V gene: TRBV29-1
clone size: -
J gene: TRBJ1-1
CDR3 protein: CSAGQGSTEAFF

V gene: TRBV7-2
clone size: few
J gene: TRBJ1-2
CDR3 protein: CASSRGGGNYGYTF

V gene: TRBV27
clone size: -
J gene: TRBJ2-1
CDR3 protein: CASSSRAGRYNEQFF

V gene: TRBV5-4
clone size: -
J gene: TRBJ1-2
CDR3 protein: CASTPGGNDYGYTF

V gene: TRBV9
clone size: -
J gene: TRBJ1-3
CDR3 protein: CASSPPPGFNTIYF

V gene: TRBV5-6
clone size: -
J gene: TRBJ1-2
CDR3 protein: CASSPGRGGYTF

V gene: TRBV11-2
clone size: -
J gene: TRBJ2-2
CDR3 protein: CASSLDQGTGELFF

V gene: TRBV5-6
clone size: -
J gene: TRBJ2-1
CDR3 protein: CASSLFWVPSSYNEQFF

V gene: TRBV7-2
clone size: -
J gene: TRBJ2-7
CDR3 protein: CASSLVRGYEQYF

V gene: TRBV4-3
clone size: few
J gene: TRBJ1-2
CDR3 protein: CASSQEDRAGGYTF

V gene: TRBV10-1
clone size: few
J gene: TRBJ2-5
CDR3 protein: CATAPGLGGQETQYF

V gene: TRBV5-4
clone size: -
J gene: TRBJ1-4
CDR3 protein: CASSQGQGGEKLFF

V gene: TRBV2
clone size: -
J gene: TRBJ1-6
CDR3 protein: CASRDPSPLHF

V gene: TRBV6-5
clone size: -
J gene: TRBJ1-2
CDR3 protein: CASSYSRQGDGYTF

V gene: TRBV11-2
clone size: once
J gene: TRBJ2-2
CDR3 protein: CASRDLRTSGKTGELFF

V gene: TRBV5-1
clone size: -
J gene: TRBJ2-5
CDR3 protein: CASSLGTGGDQETQYF

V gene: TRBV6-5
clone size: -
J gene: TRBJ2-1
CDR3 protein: CASTLAGAGYNEQFF

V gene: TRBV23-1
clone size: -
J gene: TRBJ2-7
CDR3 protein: CASSRGSCEQYF

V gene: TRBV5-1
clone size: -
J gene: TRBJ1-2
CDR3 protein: CASSTTTENYGYTF

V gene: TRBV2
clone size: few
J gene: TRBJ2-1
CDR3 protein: CASSDLGLAGRRLYNEQFF

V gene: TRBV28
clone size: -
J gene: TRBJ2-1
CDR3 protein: CASSSEFGSGEQFF

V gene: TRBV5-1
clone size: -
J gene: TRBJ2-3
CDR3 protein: CASSLGLASDTQYF

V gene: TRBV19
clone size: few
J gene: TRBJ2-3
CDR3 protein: CASSTLPFTDTQYF

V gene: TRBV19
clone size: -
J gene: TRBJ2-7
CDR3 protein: CASSTLSGSSYEQYF

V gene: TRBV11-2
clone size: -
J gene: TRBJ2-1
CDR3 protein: CASSLVRTSGSRNEQFF

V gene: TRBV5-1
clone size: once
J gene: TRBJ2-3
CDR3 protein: CASSSLAISSTDTQYF

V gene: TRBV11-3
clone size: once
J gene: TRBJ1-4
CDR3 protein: CASSRGTGDGEKLFF

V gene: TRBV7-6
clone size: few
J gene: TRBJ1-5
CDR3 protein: CASPHPRTYYNQPQHF

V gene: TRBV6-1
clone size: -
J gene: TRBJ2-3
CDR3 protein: CAISEAGLNGDTQYF

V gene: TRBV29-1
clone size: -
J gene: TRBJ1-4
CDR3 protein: CSVEVSGVEKLFF

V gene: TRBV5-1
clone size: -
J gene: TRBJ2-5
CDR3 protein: CASSDGTSGSETQYF